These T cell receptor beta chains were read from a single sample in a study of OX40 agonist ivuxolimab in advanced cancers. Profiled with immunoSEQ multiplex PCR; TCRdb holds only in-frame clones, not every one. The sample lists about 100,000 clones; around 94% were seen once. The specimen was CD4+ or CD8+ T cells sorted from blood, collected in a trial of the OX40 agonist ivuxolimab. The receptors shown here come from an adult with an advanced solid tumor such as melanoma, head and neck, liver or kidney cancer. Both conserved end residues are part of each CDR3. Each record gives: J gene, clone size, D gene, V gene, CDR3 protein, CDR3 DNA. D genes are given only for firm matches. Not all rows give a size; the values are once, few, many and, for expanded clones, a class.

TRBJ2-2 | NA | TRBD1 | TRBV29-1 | CSVPGQGNTGELFF | TGCAGCGTTCCGGGACAGGGGAACACCGGGGAGCTGTTTTTT
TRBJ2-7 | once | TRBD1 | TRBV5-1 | CASSLGPRDRGSYEQYF | TGCGCCAGCAGCTTGGGGCCACGGGACAGGGGTTCCTACGAGCAGTACTTC
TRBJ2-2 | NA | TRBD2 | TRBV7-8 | CASSLGLALTGELFF | TGTGCCAGCAGCTTAGGACTAGCGCTTACCGGGGAGCTGTTTTTT
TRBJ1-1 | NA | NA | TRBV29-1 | CSARGGSRGPEAFF | TGCAGCGCCCGCGGGGGGAGCAGGGGCCCTGAAGCTTTCTTT
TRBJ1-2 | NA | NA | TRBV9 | CASSVSQTREYNYGYTF | TGTGCCAGCAGCGTGAGCCAAACTCGGGAGTATAACTATGGCTACACCTTC
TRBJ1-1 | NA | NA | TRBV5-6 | CASRYGGRITEAFF | TGTGCCAGCAGGTATGGGGGGAGGATCACTGAAGCTTTCTTT
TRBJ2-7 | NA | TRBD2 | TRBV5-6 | CASSLMTSGHNEQYF | TGTGCCAGCAGCTTGATGACTAGCGGACATAACGAGCAGTACTTC
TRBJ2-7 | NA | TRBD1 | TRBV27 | CASTPGQGTHEQYF | TGTGCCAGCACCCCGGGACAGGGGACCCACGAGCAGTACTTC
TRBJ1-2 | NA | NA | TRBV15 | CATSRDGYGYTF | TGTGCCACCAGCAGAGATGGGTATGGCTACACCTTC
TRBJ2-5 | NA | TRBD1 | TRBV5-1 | CASSYPSGTGEETQYF | TGCGCCAGCAGCTACCCTTCCGGGACAGGGGAAGAGACCCAGTACTTC
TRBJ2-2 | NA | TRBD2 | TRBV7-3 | CASSSTSGHSGELFF | TGTGCCAGCAGCTCGACTAGCGGGCACTCCGGGGAGCTGTTTTTT
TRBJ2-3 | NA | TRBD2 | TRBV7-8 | CASSLTSGRPSTDTQYF | TGTGCCAGCAGCTTGACTAGCGGGAGGCCTAGCACAGATACGCAGTATTTT
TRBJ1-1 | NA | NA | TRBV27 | CASSLSRNTEAFF | TGTGCCAGCAGTTTATCCAGGAACACTGAAGCTTTCTTT
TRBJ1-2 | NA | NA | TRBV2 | CASSVGRGYTF | TGTGCCAGCAGTGTAGGGCGGGGCTACACCTTC
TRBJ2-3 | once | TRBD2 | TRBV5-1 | CASRRTSGGTDTQYF | TGCGCCAGCAGACGGACTAGCGGAGGCACAGATACGCAGTATTTT
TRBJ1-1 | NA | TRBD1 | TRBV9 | CASSGLTGANTEAFF | TGTGCCAGCAGCGGACTGACAGGGGCGAACACTGAAGCTTTCTTT
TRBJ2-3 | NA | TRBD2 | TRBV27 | CASRGIAGNTDTQYF | TGTGCCAGCAGGGGAATAGCGGGTAACACAGATACGCAGTATTTT
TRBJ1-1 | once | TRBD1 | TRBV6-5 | CASSYSETGISEAFF | TGTGCCAGCAGTTACAGTGAGACAGGGATATCCGAAGCTTTCTTT
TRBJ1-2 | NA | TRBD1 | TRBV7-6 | CASSSRQGANYGYTF | TGTGCCAGCAGCTCACGACAGGGAGCTAACTATGGCTACACCTTC
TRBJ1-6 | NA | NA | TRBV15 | CATSRYRGPSPLHF | TGTGCCACCAGCAGATACCGCGGGCCTTCACCCCTCCACTTT
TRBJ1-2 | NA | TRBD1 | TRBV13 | CASSSPGQGGNYGYTF | TGTGCCAGCAGCTCCCCGGGACAGGGGGGGAACTATGGCTACACCTTC
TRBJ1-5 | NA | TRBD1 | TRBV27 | CASSLGQGARQPQHF | TGTGCCAGCAGCCTGGGACAGGGGGCACGCCAGCCCCAGCATTTT
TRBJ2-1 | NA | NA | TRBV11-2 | CASSPRAGQGPNNEQFF | TGTGCCAGCAGCCCCCGCGCAGGGCAGGGGCCCAACAATGAGCAGTTCTTC
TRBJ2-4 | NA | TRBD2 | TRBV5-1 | CASSVGLGKNIQYF | TGCGCCAGCAGCGTGGGACTAGGCAAAAACATTCAGTACTTC
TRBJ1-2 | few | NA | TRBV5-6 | CASSLSDSNYGYTF | TGTGCCAGCAGCTTGAGCGATTCTAACTATGGCTACACCTTC
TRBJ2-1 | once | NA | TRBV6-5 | CASSQSDSYNEQFF | TGTGCCAGCAGTCAATCGGACAGTTACAATGAGCAGTTCTTC
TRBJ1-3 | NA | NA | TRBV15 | CATSRGNTIYF | TGTGCCACCAGCAGAGGAAACACCATATATTTT
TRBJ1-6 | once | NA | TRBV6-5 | CASSNDISYNSPLHF | TGTGCCAGCAGTAATGATATCTCCTATAATTCACCCCTCCACTTT
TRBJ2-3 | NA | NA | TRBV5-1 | CASSSTSPLGIDTQYF | TGCGCCAGCAGCTCGACTAGTCCTCTTGGTATAGATACGCAGTATTTT
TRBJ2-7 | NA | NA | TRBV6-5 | CASSSSGVPYEQYF | TGTGCCAGCAGTTCGTCAGGGGTCCCCTACGAGCAGTACTTC
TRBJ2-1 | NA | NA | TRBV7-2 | CASSKTALGEQFF | TGTGCCAGCAGCAAAACAGCCCTAGGTGAGCAGTTCTTC
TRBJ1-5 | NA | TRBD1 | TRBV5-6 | CASSSSRDRDSNQPQHF | TGTGCCAGCAGCTCGTCCCGGGACAGGGACAGCAATCAGCCCCAGCATTTT
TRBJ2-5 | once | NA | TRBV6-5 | CASGQGGLETQYF | TGTGCCAGCGGGCAGGGGGGGCTGGAGACCCAGTACTTC
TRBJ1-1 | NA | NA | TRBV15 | CATSRVGSLNTEAFF | TGTGCCACCAGCAGAGTTGGCAGTTTGAACACTGAAGCTTTCTTT
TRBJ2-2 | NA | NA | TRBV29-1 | CSVEGAAGVRTGELFF | TGCAGCGTTGAAGGGGCGGCAGGGGTTAGGACCGGGGAGCTGTTTTTT
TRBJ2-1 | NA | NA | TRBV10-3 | CATAWTDYNEQFF | TGTGCCACAGCCTGGACGGATTACAATGAGCAGTTCTTC
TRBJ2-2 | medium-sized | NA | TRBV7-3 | CASSIITGELFF | TGTGCCAGCAGCATAATCACCGGGGAGCTGTTTTTT
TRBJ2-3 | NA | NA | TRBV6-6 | CASSGGRDTQYF | TGTGCCAGCTCTGGGGGCAGGGATACGCAGTATTTT
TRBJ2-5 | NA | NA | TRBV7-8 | CASSLEAAQETQYF | TGTGCCAGCAGCTTAGAGGCAGCCCAAGAGACCCAGTACTTC
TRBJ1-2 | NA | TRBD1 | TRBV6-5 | CASSYGQGAGGYTF | TGTGCCAGCAGTTACGGACAGGGGGCGGGAGGCTACACCTTC
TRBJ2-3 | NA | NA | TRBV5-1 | CASSTGTNARDTQYF | TGCGCCAGCAGCACCGGGACCAACGCACGAGATACGCAGTATTTT
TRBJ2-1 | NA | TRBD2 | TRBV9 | CASSVGIAGRNEQFF | TGTGCCAGCAGCGTAGGGATAGCGGGAAGAAATGAGCAGTTCTTC
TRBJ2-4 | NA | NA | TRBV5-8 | CASSLGGIRTKNIQYF | TGTGCCAGCAGCTTGGGTGGAATTAGGACCAAAAACATTCAGTACTTC
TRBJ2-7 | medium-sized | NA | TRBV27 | CASSSGPSYEQYF | TGTGCCAGCAGCTCGGGACCCTCCTACGAGCAGTACTTC
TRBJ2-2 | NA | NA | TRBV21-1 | CASSNRQGGRGTGELFF | TGTGCCAGCAGCAATCGGCAGGGCGGGAGGGGCACCGGGGAGCTGTTTTTT
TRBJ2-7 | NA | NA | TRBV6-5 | CASSYPLTEQYF | TGTGCCAGCAGTTATCCCCTCACCGAGCAGTACTTC
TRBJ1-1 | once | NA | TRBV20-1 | CSAGHGRAFF | TGCAGTGCTGGACATGGGCGAGCTTTCTTT
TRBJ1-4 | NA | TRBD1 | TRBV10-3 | CAISDGTGPPATNEKLFF | TGTGCCATCAGTGATGGGACAGGGCCGCCTGCAACTAATGAAAAACTGTTTTTT
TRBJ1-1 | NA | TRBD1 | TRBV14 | CASSPNRDRGGYRNTEAFF | TGTGCCAGCAGCCCAAACAGAGACAGGGGAGGATATAGGAACACTGAAGCTTTCTTT
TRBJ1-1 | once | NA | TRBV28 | CASSLQGRRGTEAFF | TGTGCCAGCAGTCTCCAGGGAAGACGGGGCACTGAAGCTTTCTTT
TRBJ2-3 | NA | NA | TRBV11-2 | CASSRGGVGGTDTQYF | TGTGCCAGCAGCCGAGGGGGGGTAGGAGGCACAGATACGCAGTATTTT
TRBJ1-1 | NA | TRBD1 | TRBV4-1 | CASSYRQGMNTEAFF | TGCGCCAGCAGCTACAGACAGGGTATGAACACTGAAGCTTTCTTT
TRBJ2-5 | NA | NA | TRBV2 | CASSEGGYQETQYF | TGTGCCAGCAGTGAAGGCGGGTACCAAGAGACCCAGTACTTC
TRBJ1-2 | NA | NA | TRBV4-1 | CASSQGAGYTF | TGCGCCAGCAGCCAAGGCGCCGGCTACACCTTC